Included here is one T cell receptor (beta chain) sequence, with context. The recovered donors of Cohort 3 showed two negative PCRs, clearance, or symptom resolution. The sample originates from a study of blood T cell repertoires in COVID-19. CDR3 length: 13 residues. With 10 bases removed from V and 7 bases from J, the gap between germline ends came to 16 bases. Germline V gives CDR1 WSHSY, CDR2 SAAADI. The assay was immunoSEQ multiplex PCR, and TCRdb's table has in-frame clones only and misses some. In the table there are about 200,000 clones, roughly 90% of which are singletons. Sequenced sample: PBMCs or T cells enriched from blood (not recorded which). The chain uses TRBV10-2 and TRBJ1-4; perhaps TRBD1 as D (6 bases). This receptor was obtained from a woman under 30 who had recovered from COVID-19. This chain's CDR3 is CATAKGGGEKLFF. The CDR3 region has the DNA TGCGCCACGGCGAAGGGGGGGGGTGAAAAACTGTTTTTT.